Each of the 10 T cell receptor beta chains below was sequenced from the same sample in a study of cytomegalovirus exposure and HLA in healthy donors. PCR primers comprised 60 Vbeta and 13 Jbeta primers. Measured with immunoSEQ multiplex PCR; TCRdb has only the in-frame clones, and not every one. The sample shows around 170,000 clones, about 80% of them seen only once. The specimen was PBMCs. Source of these receptors: a woman between 50 and 59 years old in good health and CMV-seronegative.

The chain couples TRBV20-1 to TRBJ2-1; maybe TRBD1 (5 bases). The V end was cut by 5 bases, the J end by 8 bases, with 10 bases between. The germline gives CDR1 DFQATT, CDR2 SNEGSKA (reference sequence). The CDR3 is 11 residues long. The CDR3: CSALRVDEQFF. CDR3 nucleotide sequence: TGCAGTGCTCTCAGGGTCGATGAGCAGTTCTTC.

V gene TRBV25-1 combines with J gene TRBJ2-1; TRBD2 matches at 7 bases. V lost 1 base and J lost 6; bases outside the gene matches: 6. This CDR3 has 15 residues. Per germline, CDR1 MGHDK and CDR2 SYGVNS. DNA of the CDR3: TGTGCCAGCAGTGAATTTCGGGGGGTCGTCAATGAGCAGTTCTTC. It yields the protein CASSEFRGVVNEQFF.

The rearrangement links TRBV7-2 to TRBJ2-2, with 7 nucleotides matching TRBD1. This CDR3 comprises 15 residues. Germline loops: CDR1 SGHTA, CDR2 FQGNSA. The junction had 7 bases not matched to a gene; V was cut back by 5 bases and J by 4 bases. This chain's CDR3 is CASSPDRPFTGELFF. The DNA of the CDR3 is TGTGCCAGCAGCCCGGACAGGCCGTTCACCGGGGAGCTGTTTTTT.

The chain couples TRBV11-1 to TRBJ2-2; TRBD2 might be the D (6 bases). The CDR3 length is 15 residues. Germline lookup yields CDR1 SGHAT and CDR2 FQDESV (reference sequence). Trimming removed 5 bases from V and 3 bases from J, with 13 bases in between. The CDR3 DNA reads as TGTGCCAGCAGCCGCAGAGGGACTCACACCGGGGAGCTGTTTTTT. The encoded protein is CASSRRGTHTGELFF.

The J gene is TRBJ2-1, the V gene TRBV5-1, with D perhaps matching TRBD1 (6 bases). V gave up 4 bases and J gave up 5 bases, with 16 bases separating them. The CDR3 spans 15 residues. Germline V gene lookup returns CDR1 SGHRS and CDR2 YFSETQ. The CDR3 loop reads CASSLDRSPNNEQFF. CDR3 in DNA: TGCGCCAGCAGCCTAGACAGGTCTCCCAACAATGAGCAGTTCTTC.

The chain joins TRBV28 to TRBJ2-1; no definite D call. Germline CDR1 reads MDHEN; CDR2 reads SYDVKM. This CDR3 comprises 12 residues. The V and J ends lost 4 bases and 7 bases respectively, with 8 bases between them. The CDR3 region is CASSSVLNEQFF. CDR3 DNA sequence: TGTGCCAGCAGTTCAGTATTAAATGAGCAGTTCTTC.

The chain couples TRBV14 to TRBJ2-1, with D maybe TRBD2 (6 bases). The CDR3 totals 15 residues. V was cut by 3 bases and J by 12 bases, with 21 bases left in between. The germline V gene has CDR1 SGHDN and CDR2 FVKESK. CDR3 residues: CASSQWRSGGTGQFF. The DNA of the CDR3 is TGTGCCAGCAGCCAGTGGAGGTCTGGGGGGACGGGGCAGTTCTTC.

As to this clone: A read error may produce the germline difference seen at one junction end. The chain is built from TRBV6-5 and TRBJ2-2, with a weak D call TRBD2 (5 bases). Germline V gene sequence: CDR1 MNHEY, CDR2 SVGAGI. This CDR3 is 14 amino acids long. CDR3 sequence (DNA): TGTGCCAGCAGTGAAAGGAGGAGCACCAGGGAGCTGTTTTTT. It encodes CASSERRSTRELFF.

The CDR3 sequence: CASSWGREETQYF. The CDR3 DNA reads TGTGCCAGCAGTTGGGGCAGGGAAGAGACCCAGTACTTC. The gene calls are TRBV28 and TRBJ2-5; maybe TRBD1 (5 bases). There are 13 residues in the CDR3. Trimming removed 4 bases at V and 3 bases at J, with 9 bases between. CDR1 MDHEN and CDR2 SYDVKM come from the germline V gene.

The J gene is TRBJ2-3, the V gene TRBV11-3; TRBD2 matches 7 bases. This CDR3 spans 14 amino acids. Germline V gene lookup returns CDR1 SGHNT and CDR2 YENEEA. J gave up 2 bases and V 3 bases, and 2 bases lay outside the gene matches. The CDR3 loop reads CASSLGGSTDTQYF. The DNA for the CDR3 is TGTGCCAGCAGCTTGGGGGGGTCCACAGATACGCAGTATTTT.